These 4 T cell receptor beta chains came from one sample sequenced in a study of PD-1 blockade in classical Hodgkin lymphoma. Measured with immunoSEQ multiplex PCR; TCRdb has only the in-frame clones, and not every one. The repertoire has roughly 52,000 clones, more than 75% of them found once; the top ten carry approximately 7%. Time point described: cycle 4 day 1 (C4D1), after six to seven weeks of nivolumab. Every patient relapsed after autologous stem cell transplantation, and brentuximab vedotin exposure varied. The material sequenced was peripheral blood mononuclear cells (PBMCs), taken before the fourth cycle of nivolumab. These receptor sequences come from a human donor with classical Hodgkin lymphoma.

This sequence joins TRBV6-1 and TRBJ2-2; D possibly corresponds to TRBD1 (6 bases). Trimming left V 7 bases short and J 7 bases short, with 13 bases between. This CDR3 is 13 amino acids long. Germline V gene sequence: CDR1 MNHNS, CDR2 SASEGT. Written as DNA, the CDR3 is TGTGCCAGCATCAGGACAGAGGGCGGGGAGCTGTTTTTT. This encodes CASIRTEGGELFF.

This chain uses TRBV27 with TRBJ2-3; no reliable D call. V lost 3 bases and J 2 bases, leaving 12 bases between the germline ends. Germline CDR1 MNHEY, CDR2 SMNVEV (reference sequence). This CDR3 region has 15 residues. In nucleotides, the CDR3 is TGTGCCAGCAGTTTGAGAGGACCTAACACAGATACGCAGTATTTT. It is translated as CASSLRGPNTDTQYF.

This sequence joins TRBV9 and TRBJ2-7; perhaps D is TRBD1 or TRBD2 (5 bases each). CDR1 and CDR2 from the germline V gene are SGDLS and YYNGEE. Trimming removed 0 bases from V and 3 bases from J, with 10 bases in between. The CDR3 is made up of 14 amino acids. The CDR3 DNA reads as TGTGCCAGCAGCGTAGAAGGGGCGGGCTACGAGCAGTACTTC. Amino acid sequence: CASSVEGAGYEQYF.

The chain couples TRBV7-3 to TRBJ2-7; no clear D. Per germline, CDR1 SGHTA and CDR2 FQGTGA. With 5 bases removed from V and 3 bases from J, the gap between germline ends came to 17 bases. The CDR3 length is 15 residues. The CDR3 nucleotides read TGTGCCAGCAGCCTGAACCCTGACGGAAACTACGAGCAGTACTTC. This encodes CASSLNPDGNYEQYF.